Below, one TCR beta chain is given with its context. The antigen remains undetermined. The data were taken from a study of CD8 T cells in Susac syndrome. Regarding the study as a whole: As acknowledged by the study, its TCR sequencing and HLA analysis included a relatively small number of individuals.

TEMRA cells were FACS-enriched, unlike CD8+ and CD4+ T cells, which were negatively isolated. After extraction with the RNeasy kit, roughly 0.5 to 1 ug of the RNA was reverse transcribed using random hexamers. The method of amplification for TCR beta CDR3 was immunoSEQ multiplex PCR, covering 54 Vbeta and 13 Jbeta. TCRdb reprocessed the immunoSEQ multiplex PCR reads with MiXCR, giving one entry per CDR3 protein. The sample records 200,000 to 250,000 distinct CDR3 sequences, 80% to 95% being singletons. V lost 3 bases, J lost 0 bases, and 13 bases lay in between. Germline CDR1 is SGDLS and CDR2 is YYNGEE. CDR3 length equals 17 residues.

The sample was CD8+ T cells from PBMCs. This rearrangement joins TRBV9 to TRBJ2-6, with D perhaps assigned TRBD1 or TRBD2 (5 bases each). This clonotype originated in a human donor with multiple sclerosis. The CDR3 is CASSEPGTPSGANVLTF. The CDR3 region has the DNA TGTGCCAGCAGCGAACCCGGGACCCCCTCTGGGGCCAACGTCCTGACTTTC.